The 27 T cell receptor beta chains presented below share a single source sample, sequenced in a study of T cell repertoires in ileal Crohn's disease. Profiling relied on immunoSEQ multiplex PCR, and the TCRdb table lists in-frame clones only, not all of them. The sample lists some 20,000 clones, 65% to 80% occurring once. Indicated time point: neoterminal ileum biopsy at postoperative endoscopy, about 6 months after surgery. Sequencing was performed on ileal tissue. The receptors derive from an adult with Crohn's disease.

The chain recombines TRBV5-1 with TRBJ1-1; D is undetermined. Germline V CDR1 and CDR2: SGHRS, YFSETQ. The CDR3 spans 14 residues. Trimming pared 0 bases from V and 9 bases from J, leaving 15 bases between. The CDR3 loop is CASSLVDAAAKAFF. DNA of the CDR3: TGCGCCAGCAGCTTGGTTGACGCGGCAGCTAAAGCTTTCTTT.

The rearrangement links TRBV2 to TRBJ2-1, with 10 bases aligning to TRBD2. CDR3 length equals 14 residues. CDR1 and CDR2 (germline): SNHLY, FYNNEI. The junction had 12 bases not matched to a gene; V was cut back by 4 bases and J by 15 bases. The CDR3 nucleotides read TGTGCCAGCAGTGGAATTTTCCTAGCGGGAGAAAGGTTCTTC. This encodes CASSGIFLAGERFF.

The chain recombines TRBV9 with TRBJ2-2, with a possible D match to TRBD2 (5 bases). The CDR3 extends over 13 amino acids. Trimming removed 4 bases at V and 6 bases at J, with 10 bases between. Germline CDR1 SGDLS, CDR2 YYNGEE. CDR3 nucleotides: TGTGCCAGCAGCACCGATAGCGCCGGGGAGCTGTTTTTT. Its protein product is CASSTDSAGELFF.

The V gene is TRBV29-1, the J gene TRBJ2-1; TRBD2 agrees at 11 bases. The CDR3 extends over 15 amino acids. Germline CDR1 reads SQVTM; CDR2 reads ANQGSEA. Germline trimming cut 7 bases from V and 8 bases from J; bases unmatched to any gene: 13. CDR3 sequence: CSAMTPTSGIDEQFF. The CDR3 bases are TGCAGCGCCATGACCCCGACTAGCGGGATAGATGAGCAGTTCTTC.

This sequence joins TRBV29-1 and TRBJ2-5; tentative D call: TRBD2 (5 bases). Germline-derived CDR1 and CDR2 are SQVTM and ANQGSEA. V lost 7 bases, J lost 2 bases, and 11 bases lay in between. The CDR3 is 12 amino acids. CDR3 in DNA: TGCAGCGCTATGGGGAGACAAGAGACCCAGTACTTC. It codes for CSAMGRQETQYF.

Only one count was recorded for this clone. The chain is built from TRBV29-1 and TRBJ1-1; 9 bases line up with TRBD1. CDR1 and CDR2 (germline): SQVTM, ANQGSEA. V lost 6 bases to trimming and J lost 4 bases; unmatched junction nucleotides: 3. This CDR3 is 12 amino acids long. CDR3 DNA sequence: TGCAGCGTACAGGGGGCCCCCACTGAAGCTTTCTTT. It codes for CSVQGAPTEAFF.

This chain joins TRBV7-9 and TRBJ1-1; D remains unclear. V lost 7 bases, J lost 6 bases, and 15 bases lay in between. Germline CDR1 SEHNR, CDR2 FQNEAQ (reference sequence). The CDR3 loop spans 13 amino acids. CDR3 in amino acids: CASMERRRAEAFF. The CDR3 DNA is TGTGCCAGCATGGAGAGGAGACGGGCTGAAGCTTTCTTT.

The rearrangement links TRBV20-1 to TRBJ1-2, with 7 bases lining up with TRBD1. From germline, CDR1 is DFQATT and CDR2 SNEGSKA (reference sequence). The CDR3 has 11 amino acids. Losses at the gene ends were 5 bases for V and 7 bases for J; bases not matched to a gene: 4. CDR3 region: CSAEQGPGYTF. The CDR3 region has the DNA TGCAGTGCTGAACAGGGGCCTGGCTACACCTTC.

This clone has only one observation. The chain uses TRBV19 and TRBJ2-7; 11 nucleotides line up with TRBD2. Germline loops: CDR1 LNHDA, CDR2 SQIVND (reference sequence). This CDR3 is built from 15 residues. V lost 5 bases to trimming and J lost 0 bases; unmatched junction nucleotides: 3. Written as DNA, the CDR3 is TGTGCCAGTAGTCTCGGGACTAGCGGCTCCTACGAGCAGTACTTC. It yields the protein CASSLGTSGSYEQYF.

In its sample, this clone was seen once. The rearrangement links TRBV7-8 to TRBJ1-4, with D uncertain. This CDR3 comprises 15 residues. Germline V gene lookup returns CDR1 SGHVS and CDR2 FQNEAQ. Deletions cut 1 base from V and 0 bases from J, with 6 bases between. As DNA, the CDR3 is TGTGCCAGCAGCTTAGTTCAGGCAACTAATGAAAAACTGTTTTTT. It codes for CASSLVQATNEKLFF.

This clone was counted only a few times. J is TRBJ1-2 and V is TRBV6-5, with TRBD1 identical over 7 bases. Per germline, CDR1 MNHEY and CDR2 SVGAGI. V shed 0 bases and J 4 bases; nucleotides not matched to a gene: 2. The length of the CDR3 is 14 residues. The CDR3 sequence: CASSYSNRGYGYTF. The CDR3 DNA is TGTGCCAGCAGTTACTCGAACAGGGGCTATGGCTACACCTTC.

The CDR3 DNA reads TGTGCCACCCCCCCGGGGACTAGCTCATCTAGCACAGATACGCAGTATTTT. This encodes CATPPGTSSSSTDTQYF. J is TRBJ2-3 and V is TRBV2; 9 nucleotides line up with TRBD2. The CDR3 covers 17 residues. Germline-derived CDR1 and CDR2 are SNHLY and FYNNEI. V was pared by 10 bases and J by 0 bases, with 14 bases of the junction left unmatched.

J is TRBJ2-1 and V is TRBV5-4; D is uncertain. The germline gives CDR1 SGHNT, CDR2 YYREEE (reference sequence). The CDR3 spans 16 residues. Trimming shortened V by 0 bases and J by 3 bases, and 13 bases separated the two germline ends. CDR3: CASSLALGVGYNEQFF. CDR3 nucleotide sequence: TGTGCCAGCAGCTTGGCGCTAGGAGTGGGCTACAATGAGCAGTTCTTC. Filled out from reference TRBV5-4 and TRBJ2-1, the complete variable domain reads ETGVTQSPTHLIKTRGQQVTLRCSSQSGHNTVSWYQQALGQGPQFIFQYYREEENGRGNFPPRFSGLQFPNYSSELNVNALELDDSALYLCASSLALGVGYNEQFFGPGTRLTVL.

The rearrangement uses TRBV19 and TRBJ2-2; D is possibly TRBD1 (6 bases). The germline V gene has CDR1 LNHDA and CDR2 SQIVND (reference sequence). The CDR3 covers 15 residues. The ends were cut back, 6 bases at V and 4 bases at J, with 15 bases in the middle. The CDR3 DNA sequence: TGTGCCAGTAGACCACCAGGGGCGATCACCGGGGAGCTGTTTTTT. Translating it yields CASRPPGAITGELFF. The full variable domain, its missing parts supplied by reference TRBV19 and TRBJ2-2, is DGGITQSPKYLFRKEGQNVTLSCEQNLNHDAMYWYRQDPGQGLRLIYYSQIVNDFQKGDIAEGYSVSREKKESFPLTVTSAQKNPTAFYLCASRPPGAITGELFFGEGSRLTVL.

The CDR3 region is CASSANSLIGETQYF. CDR3 nucleotide sequence: TGTGCCAGCTCAGCCAATTCTTTAATCGGAGAGACCCAGTACTTC. This chain uses TRBV18 with TRBJ2-5; D ambiguous. Between the trimmed V and J ends, which lost 5 bases and 4 bases, there was a span of 17 bases. The length of the CDR3 is 15 residues. Germline V lookup: CDR1 KGHSH, CDR2 LQKENI.

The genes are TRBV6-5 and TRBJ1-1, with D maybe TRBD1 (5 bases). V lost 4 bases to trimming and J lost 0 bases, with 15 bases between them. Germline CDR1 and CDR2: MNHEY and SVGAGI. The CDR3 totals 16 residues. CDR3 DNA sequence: TGTGCCAGCAGTTCAAAAAGGGGTGGGGTGAACACTGAAGCTTTCTTT. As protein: CASSSKRGGVNTEAFF.

The CDR3 sequence: CASSYSGGRGGYTF. The CDR3 DNA sequence: TGTGCCAGCAGTTACTCCGGGGGGCGAGGGGGCTACACCTTC. J is TRBJ1-2 and V is TRBV6-5; D possibly corresponds to TRBD1 (6 bases). Between the trimmed V and J ends, which lost 0 bases and 8 bases, there was a span of 13 bases. The CDR3 has 14 residues. Germline V gene data show CDR1 as MNHEY and CDR2 as SVGAGI.

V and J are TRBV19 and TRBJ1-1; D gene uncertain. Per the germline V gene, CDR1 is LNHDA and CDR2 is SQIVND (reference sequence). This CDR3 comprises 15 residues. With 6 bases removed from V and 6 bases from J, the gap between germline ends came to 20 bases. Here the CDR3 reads CASRGIGSTGAEAFF. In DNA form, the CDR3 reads TGTGCCAGTAGGGGGATCGGAAGCACCGGGGCTGAAGCTTTCTTT.

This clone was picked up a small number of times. As DNA, the CDR3 is TGTGCCAGCACCCCGCAGGGGATCTCGTGGGAGCAGTACTTC. This encodes CASTPQGISWEQYF. The genes are TRBV7-8 and TRBJ2-7; the D gene is possibly TRBD1 (6 bases). V was clipped by 7 bases and J by 7 bases, with 20 bases between them. The CDR3 runs to 14 residues. Germline CDR1 SGHVS, CDR2 FQNEAQ.

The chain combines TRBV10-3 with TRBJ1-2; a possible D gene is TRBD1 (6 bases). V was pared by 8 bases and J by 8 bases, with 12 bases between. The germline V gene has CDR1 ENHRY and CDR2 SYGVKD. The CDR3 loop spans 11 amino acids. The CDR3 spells CAIGYREGYTF. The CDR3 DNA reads TGTGCCATCGGGTACAGGGAGGGCTACACCTTC.

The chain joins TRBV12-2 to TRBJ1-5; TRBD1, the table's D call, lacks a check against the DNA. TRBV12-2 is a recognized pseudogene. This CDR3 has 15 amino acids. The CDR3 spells CASRWQSVVVQPQHF. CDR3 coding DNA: TGTGCAAGTCGCTGGCAATCTGTGGTCGTTCAGCCCCAGCATTTT.

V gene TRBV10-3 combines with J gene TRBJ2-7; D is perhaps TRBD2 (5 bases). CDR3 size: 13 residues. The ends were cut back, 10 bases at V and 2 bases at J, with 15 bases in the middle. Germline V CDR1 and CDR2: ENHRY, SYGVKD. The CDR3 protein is CATGIPPAYEQYF. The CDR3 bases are TGTGCCACCGGGATTCCTCCAGCCTACGAGCAGTACTTC.

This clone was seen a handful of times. CDR3 sequence (DNA): TGTGCCAGCAGTTACTCGCCAGCTGGAAACACCATATATTTT. Translated: CASSYSPAGNTIYF. This rearrangement joins TRBV6-5 to TRBJ1-3; no clear D. V gave up 0 bases and J gave up 2 bases, with 5 bases separating them. The CDR3 is 14 residues long. Looked up from germline, CDR1 is MNHEY and CDR2 is SVGAGI.

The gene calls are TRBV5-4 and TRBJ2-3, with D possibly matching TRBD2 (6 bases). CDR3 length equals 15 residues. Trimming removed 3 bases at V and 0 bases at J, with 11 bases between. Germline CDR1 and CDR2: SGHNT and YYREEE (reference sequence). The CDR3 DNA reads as TGTGCCAGCAGCTCCCTAGCGTCTAGCACAGATACGCAGTATTTT. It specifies CASSSLASSTDTQYF.

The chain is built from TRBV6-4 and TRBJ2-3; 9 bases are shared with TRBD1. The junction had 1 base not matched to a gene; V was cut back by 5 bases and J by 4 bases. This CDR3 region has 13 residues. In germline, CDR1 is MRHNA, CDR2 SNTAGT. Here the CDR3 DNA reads TGTGCCAGCAGTAGGGACAGGGCAGATACGCAGTATTTT. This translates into CASSRDRADTQYF.

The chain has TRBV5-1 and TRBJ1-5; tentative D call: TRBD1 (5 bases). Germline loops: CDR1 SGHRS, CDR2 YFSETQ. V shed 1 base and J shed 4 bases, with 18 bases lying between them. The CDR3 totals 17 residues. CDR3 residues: CASSLSIVGEGNQPQHF. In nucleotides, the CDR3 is TGCGCCAGCAGCTTGAGTATTGTAGGGGAGGGAAATCAGCCCCAGCATTTT.

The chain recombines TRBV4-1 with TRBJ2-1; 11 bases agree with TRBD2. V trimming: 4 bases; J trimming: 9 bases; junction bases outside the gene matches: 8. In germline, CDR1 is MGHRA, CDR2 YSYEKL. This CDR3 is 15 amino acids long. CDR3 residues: CASSPGTSGLGEQFF. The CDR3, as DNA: TGCGCCAGCAGCCCTGGGACTAGCGGTTTAGGTGAGCAGTTCTTC.